This T cell receptor (beta chain) was documented in a study of blood T cell repertoires in COVID-19. Study-wide background: Sources were T cells, B-cell-depleted T cells, or PBMCs; the material itself was cDNA or gDNA.

Everyone who took part was roughly 18 to 89 years old, and they came from about two dozen US areas. The study assigned cohorts using participant-reported clinical history. Per the original data handling: Researchers report that nucleated cell counts were estimated from reference gene primer amplification. TCRdb's copy holds only in-frame clones and misses some; the assay was immunoSEQ multiplex PCR. The V and J calls and clone size come from that table; D and trimming were worked out from the DNA. This sample carries about 140,000 clones, roughly 84% of them seen once, and the ten largest clones take 5.5%. The CDR3 contains 16 residues. The V and J ends lost 0 bases and 0 bases respectively, with 13 bases between them. Germline V gives CDR1 SGHDT, CDR2 YYEEEE.

Sequencing was performed on PBMCs or T cells enriched from blood (not recorded which). The chain joins TRBV5-6 to TRBJ2-7; TRBD1 is a possible D gene (6 bases). The receptor was derived from a man aged 35 to 55 with acute COVID-19. Written as DNA, the CDR3 is TGTGCCAGCAGCTTGGTCTTAGTAGGGGGCTCCTACGAGCAGTACTTC. Protein product: CASSLVLVGGSYEQYF.